The 15 T cell receptor beta chains presented below share a single source sample, sequenced in a study of type 1 and type 2 diabetes patients. PCR was run on genomic DNA. The TCR beta CDR3 region was amplified using 30 forward and 13 reverse primers. TCRdb used MiXCR to reprocess the multiplex PCR reads, holding one entry per CDR3 protein. The repertoire holds 250,000 or so distinct CDR3 sequences, with around 47% as singletons. The source material was peripheral blood mononuclear cells (PBMCs). These TCRs come from a man aged 18 to 30 with type 2 diabetes.

This clonotype was seen once. CDR3 sequence reads: CASSQAQQGARYEQYF. The CDR3 DNA is TGTGCCAGCAGCCAGGCTCAACAGGGGGCGCGGTACGAGCAGTACTTC. This sequence joins TRBV14 and TRBJ2-7, with 9 bases matching TRBD1. In germline, CDR1 is SGHDN, CDR2 FVKESK. This CDR3 is 16 amino acids long. V was pared by 3 bases and J by 4 bases, with 10 bases of the junction left unmatched.

This clonotype was recorded a few times. V gene TRBV10-2 combines with J gene TRBJ2-6; D not certain. Germline CDR1 WSHSY, CDR2 SAAADI. The CDR3 loop spans 15 amino acids. Trimming took off 3 bases at V and 2 bases at J, with 8 bases between the two ends. This CDR3 is CASSDFSTGANVLTF. Here the CDR3 DNA reads TGCGCCAGCAGTGATTTCAGCACTGGGGCCAACGTCCTGACTTTC.

This chain uses TRBV5-1 with TRBJ2-5; TRBD2 agrees at 13 bases. V gave up 4 bases and J gave up 5 bases; unmatched junction bases: 11. Germline V gene lookup returns CDR1 SGHRS and CDR2 YFSETQ. This CDR3 has 17 amino acids. The DNA of the CDR3 is TGCGCCAGCAGCAACGGACTAGCGGGAGTAATGTGGGAGACCCAGTACTTC. This sequence encodes CASSNGLAGVMWETQYF.

Comments on this clonotype: The conserved closing phenylalanine or tryptophan is absent in this CDR3, likely reflecting a read error. The chain has TRBV4-3 and TRBJ1-4; no reliable D call. Germline CDR1 LGHNA, CDR2 YSLEER. The V end was cut by 3 bases, the J end by 5 bases, with 13 bases between. The CDR3 contains 15 residues. The CDR3 loop reads CASSHLAGMNEKLFY. CDR3 sequence (DNA): TGCGCCAGCAGCCACCTCGCGGGGATGAATGAAAAACTGTTTTAT.

This clonotype was observed a few times. The chain carries TRBV20-1 and TRBJ1-1; 11 bases align to TRBD1. V was clipped by 7 bases and J by 2 bases; unmatched bases: 6. CDR1 and CDR2 from the germline V gene are DFQATT and SNEGSKA (reference sequence). The CDR3 sequence is 14 residues long. The CDR3 reads CSVSGTGGNTEAFF. CDR3 nucleotide sequence: TGCAGTGTCTCTGGGACAGGGGGAAACACTGAAGCTTTCTTT.

This clonotype showed up just once. The rearrangement uses TRBV5-1 and TRBJ2-3; D may correspond to TRBD1 or TRBD2 (7 bases each). Between the trimmed V and J ends, which lost 4 bases and 4 bases, there was a span of 16 bases. The V gene's germline CDR1 is SGHRS and CDR2 YFSETQ. The CDR3 loop spans 15 amino acids. Here the CDR3 DNA reads TGCGCCAGCAGCGGGGATCAGGGGGGGGCAGATACGCAGTATTTT. It yields the protein CASSGDQGGADTQYF.

This clonotype has a single count. J is TRBJ1-1 and V is TRBV10-1, with D perhaps matching TRBD1 (5 bases). CDR3 size: 13 residues. Trimming left V 7 bases short and J 5 bases short, with 14 bases between. Germline V gene sequence: CDR1 WNHNN, CDR2 SYGVQD (reference sequence). The CDR3 here is CASNAQGGTEAFF. The CDR3 DNA is TGCGCCAGCAATGCGCAGGGAGGGACTGAAGCTTTCTTT.

This rearrangement joins TRBV2 to TRBJ1-5, with D possibly matching TRBD1 (5 bases). V gave up 3 bases and J gave up 6 bases, with 12 bases separating them. Germline V gene data show CDR1 as SNHLY and CDR2 as FYNNEI. This CDR3 spans 14 amino acids. CDR3 region: CASSDWGLGQPQHF. The DNA of the CDR3 is TGTGCCAGCAGTGATTGGGGCCTGGGTCAGCCCCAGCATTTT. Full variable domain (outside the CDR3, taken from reference TRBV2 and TRBJ1-5): EPEVTQTPSHQVTQMGQEVILRCVPISNHLYFYWYRQILGQKVEFLVSFYNNEISEKSEIFDDQFSVERPDGSNFTLKIRSTKLEDSAMYFCASSDWGLGQPQHFGDGTRLSIL.

This chain uses TRBV28 with TRBJ1-1, with D possibly being TRBD1 (5 bases). Germline V gene sequence: CDR1 MDHEN, CDR2 SYDVKM. The CDR3 is made up of 14 amino acids. V was pared by 7 bases and J by 0 bases, with 12 bases between. For the CDR3, the DNA is TGTGCCAGCATCGCCGGGACGATGAACACTGAAGCTTTCTTT. Protein sequence: CASIAGTMNTEAFF.

This clonotype was seen a few times. This rearrangement joins TRBV2 to TRBJ2-3; 10 bases fit TRBD2. The J segment lost 3 bases and the V segment lost 1 base, leaving 7 bases of the junction unmatched. This CDR3 is built from 17 residues. From germline, CDR1 is SNHLY and CDR2 FYNNEI. DNA of the CDR3: TGTGCCAGCAGTGAAGATTCGCCGACTAGCGGGACAGATACGCAGTATTTT. Translated: CASSEDSPTSGTDTQYF.

The chain recombines TRBV24-1 with TRBJ2-7; D is undetermined. V was trimmed by 5 bases and J by 5 bases, leaving 15 bases between them. CDR1 and CDR2 (germline): KGHDR, SFDVKD. The CDR3 runs to 14 residues. The CDR3 DNA reads as TGTGCCACCAGTGGGCCATCCAGTAGAGACGAGCAGTACTTC. This gives the protein CATSGPSSRDEQYF.

Concerning this clonotype: A read error may account for a junction end that differs from germline. J is TRBJ2-7 and V is TRBV12-3 or TRBV12-4; 9 bases line up with TRBD2. The length of the CDR3 is 16 residues. Here the CDR3 DNA reads TGTGCCAGTAGTATTATAGGCGGGAGGGTGAACTACGAACAGTACTTC. It encodes CASSIIGGRVNYEQYF.

As DNA, the CDR3 is TGTGCCAGCAGTCCCTTGGGTCAGGAAGCTTTCTTT. As protein: CASSPLGQEAFF. The chain carries TRBV28 and TRBJ1-1; D unresolved. CDR1 MDHEN and CDR2 SYDVKM come from the germline V gene. This CDR3 has 12 amino acids. Trimming took 5 bases from V and 8 from J, leaving 12 bases between them.

The chain is built from TRBV7-2 and TRBJ2-1; 9 bases map to TRBD2. This CDR3 has 15 residues. Germline trimming cut 5 bases from V and 4 bases from J; bases unmatched to any gene: 6. Germline loops: CDR1 SGHTA, CDR2 FQGNSA. In DNA, the CDR3 is TGTGCCAGCAGCCTCGGGACTAGCCCATACAATGAGCAGTTCTTC. Protein: CASSLGTSPYNEQFF.

Turning to this clonotype: This may be a read error: a much more frequent sequence differs by one nucleotide. The rearrangement links TRBV6-1 to TRBJ1-1; D not certain. The CDR3 is 13 residues long. With 5 bases removed from V and 6 bases from J, the gap between germline ends came to 13 bases. Germline V gives CDR1 MNHNS, CDR2 SASEGT. CDR3 bases: TGTGCCAGCAGTCTTGACGAAGGACCTGAAGCTTTCTTT. Its protein product is CASSLDEGPEAFF.